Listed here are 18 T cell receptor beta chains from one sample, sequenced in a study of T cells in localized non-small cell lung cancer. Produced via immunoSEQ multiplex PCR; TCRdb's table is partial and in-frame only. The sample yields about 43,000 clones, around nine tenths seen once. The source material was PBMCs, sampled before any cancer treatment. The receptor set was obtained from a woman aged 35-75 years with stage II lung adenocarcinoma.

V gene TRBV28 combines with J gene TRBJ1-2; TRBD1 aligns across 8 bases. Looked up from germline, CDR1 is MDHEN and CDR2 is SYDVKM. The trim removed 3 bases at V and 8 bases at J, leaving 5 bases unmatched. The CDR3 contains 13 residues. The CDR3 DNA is TGTGCCAGCAGTTTCTCCCGACAGGGGGGCTACACCTTC. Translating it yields CASSFSRQGGYTF.

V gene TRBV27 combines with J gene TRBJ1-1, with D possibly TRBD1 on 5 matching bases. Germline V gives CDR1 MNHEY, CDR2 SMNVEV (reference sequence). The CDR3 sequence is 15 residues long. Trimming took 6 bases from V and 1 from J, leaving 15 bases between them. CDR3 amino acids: CASSNLGGANTEAFF. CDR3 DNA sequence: TGTGCCAGCAGCAACCTCGGGGGTGCGAACACTGAAGCTTTCTTT.

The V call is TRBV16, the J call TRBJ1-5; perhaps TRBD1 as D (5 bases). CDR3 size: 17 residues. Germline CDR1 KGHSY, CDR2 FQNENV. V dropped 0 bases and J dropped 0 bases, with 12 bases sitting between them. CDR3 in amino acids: CASSQSSGRSSNQPQHF. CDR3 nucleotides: TGTGCCAGCAGCCAATCGTCGGGACGGAGTAGCAATCAGCCCCAGCATTTT.

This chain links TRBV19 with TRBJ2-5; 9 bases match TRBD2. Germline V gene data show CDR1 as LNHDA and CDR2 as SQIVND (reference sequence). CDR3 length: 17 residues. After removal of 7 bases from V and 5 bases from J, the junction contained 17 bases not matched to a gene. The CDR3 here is CASTDGSGGKFRETQYF. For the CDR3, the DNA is TGTGCCAGTACAGACGGGAGCGGGGGGAAATTCCGGGAGACCCAGTACTTC.

CDR3 amino acids: CASSLAVGETEAFF. CDR3 in DNA: TGCGCCAGCAGCTTGGCCGTCGGGGAAACTGAAGCTTTCTTT. The genes are TRBV5-1 and TRBJ1-1; D remains ambiguous. Germline CDR1 reads SGHRS; CDR2 reads YFSETQ. This CDR3 comprises 14 residues. Trimming took 0 bases from V and 5 from J, leaving 11 bases between them.

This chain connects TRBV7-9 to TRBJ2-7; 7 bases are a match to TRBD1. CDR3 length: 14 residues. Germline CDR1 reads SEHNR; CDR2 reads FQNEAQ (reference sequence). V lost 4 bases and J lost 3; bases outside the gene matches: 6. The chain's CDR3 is CASSSRDSHYEQYF. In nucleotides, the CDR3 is TGTGCCAGCAGCTCGAGGGACAGTCACTACGAGCAGTACTTC.

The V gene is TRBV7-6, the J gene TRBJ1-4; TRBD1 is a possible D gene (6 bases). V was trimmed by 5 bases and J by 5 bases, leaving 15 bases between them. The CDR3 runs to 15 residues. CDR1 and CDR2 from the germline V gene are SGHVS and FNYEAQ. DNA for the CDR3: TGTGCCAGCAGCCCTAAGGCAGGGACAAATGAAAAACTGTTTTTT. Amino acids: CASSPKAGTNEKLFF.

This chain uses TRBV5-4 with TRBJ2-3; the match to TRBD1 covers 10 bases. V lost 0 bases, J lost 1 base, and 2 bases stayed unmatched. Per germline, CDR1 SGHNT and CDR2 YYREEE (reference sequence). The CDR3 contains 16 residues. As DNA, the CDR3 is TGTGCCAGCAGCTTGGGAGGGACAGGGGGCACAGATACGCAGTATTTT. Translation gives CASSLGGTGGTDTQYF.

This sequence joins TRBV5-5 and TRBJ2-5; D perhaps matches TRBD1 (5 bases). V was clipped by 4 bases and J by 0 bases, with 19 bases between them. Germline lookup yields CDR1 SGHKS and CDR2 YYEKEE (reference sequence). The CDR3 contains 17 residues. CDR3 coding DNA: TGTGCCAGCAGCGCCCTCGGATCAGGGATTAACCAAGAGACCCAGTACTTC. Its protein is CASSALGSGINQETQYF. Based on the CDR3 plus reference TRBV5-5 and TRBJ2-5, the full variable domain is DAGVTQSPTHLIKTRGQQVTLRCSPISGHKSVSWYQQVLGQGPQFIFQYYEKEERGRGNFPDRFSARQFPNYSSELNVNALLLGDSALYLCASSALGSGINQETQYFGPGTRLLVL.

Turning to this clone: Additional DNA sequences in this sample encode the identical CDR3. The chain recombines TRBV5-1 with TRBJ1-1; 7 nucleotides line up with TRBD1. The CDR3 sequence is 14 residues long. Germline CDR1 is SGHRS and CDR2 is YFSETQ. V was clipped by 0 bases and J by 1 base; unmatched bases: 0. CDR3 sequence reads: CASSLGTGNTEAFF. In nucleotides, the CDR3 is TGCGCCAGCAGCTTGGGGACAGGGAACACTGAAGCTTTCTTT.

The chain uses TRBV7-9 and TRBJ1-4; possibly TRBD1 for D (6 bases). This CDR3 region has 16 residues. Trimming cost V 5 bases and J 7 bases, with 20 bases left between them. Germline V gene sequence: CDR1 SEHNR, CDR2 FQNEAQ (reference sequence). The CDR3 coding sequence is TGTGCCAGCAGCGCCGGGGGCGGGGTTATAGGTGAAAAACTGTTTTTT. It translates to CASSAGGGVIGEKLFF. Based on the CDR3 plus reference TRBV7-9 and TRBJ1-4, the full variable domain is DTGVSQNPRHKITKRGQNVTFRCDPISEHNRLYWYRQTLGQGPEFLTYFQNEAQLEKSRLLSDRFSAERPKGSFSTLEIQRTEQGDSAMYLCASSAGGGVIGEKLFFGSGTQLSVL.

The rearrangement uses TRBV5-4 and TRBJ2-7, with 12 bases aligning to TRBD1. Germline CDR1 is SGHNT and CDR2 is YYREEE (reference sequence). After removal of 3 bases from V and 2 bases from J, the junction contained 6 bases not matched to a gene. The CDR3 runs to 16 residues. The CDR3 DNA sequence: TGTGCCAGCAGCTCGCGGGACAGGGGGCTAACCTACGAGCAGTACTTC. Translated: CASSSRDRGLTYEQYF.

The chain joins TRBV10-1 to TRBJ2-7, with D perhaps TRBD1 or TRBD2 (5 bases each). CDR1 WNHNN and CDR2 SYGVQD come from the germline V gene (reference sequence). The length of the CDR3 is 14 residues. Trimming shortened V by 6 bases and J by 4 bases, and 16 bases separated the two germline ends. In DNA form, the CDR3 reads TGCGCCAGCAGCGGGGCCATCGTAGGGTACGAGCAGTACTTC. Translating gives CASSGAIVGYEQYF.

CDR3 residues: CASSPQAGPTGELFF. In DNA form, the CDR3 reads TGTGCCAGCAGCCCCCAAGCTGGGCCCACCGGGGAGCTGTTTTTT. The rearrangement joins TRBV14 to TRBJ2-2; D is ambiguous. The CDR3 extends over 15 amino acids. The V and J ends lost 4 bases and 4 bases respectively, with 13 bases between them. Germline CDR1 SGHDN, CDR2 FVKESK.

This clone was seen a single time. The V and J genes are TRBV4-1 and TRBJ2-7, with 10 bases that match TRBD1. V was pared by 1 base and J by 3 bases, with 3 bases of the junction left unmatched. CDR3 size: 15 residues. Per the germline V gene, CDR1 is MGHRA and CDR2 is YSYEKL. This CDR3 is CASSQVGTGDYEQYF. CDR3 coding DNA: TGCGCCAGCAGCCAAGTTGGGACAGGGGACTACGAGCAGTACTTC.

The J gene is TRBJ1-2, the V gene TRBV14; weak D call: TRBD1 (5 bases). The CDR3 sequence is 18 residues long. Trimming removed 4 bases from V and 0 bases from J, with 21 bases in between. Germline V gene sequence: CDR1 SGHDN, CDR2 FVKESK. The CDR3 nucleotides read TGTGCCAGCAGCCCAGTTGGGACGCGGGGGACTACTAACTATGGCTACACCTTC. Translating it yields CASSPVGTRGTTNYGYTF.

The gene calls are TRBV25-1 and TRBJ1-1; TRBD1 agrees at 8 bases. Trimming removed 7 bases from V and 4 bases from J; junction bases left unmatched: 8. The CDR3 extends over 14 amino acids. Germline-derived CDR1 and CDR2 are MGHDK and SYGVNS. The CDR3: CASTDRVVGTEAFF. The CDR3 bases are TGTGCCAGCACGGACAGGGTGGTTGGCACTGAAGCTTTCTTT.

The CDR3 nucleotides read TGTGCCAGCAGCGTAGAGTGGGGAACTGGAAACACCATATATTTT. As protein: CASSVEWGTGNTIYF. This chain uses TRBV9 with TRBJ1-3; D uncertain. Trimming shortened V by 0 bases and J by 2 bases, and 9 bases separated the two germline ends. Germline V gene lookup returns CDR1 SGDLS and CDR2 YYNGEE. The CDR3 consists of 15 residues.